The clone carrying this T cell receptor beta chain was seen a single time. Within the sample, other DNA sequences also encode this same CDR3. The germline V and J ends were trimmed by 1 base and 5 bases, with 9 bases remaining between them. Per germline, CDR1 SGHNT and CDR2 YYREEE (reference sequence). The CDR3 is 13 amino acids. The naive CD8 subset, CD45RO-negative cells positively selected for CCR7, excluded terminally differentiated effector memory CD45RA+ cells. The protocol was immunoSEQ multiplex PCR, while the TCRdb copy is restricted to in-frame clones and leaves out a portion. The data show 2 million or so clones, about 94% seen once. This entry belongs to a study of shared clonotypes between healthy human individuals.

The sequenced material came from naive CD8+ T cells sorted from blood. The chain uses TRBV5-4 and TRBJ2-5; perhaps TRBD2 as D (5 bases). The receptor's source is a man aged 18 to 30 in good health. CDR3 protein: CASSLLGVETQYF. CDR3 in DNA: TGTGCCAGCAGCTTGCTGGGAGTGGAGACCCAGTACTTC.